This TCR beta chain was found in a study of Tregs in tolerant kidney transplant recipients. Study-level points and caveats: Biological reproducibility was not directly addressed, but technical replication error appeared minimal.

CDR3 length equals 18 residues. Germline trimming cut 0 bases from V and 3 bases from J; bases unmatched to any gene: 9. Germline CDR1 and CDR2: MGHRA and YSYEKL. TCRdb keeps only in-frame clones here, not all; method: immunoSEQ multiplex PCR. Found here are 200,000 to 300,000 clones, roughly 84% of them singletons; the top ten hold about 0.58%. CD4+CD25+CD127- Tregs, CD4+CD25- non-Tregs, CD4 and CD8 cells were sorted. This clone was observed a few times. Its antigen is not known. The sequence was obtained from a human donor in good health. The rearrangement uses TRBV4-1 and TRBJ2-7; 12 bases are shared with TRBD1. Sequences were obtained from CD4+ T cells from blood. CDR3 region: CASSQDVRGDRGLYEQYF. For the CDR3, the DNA is TGCGCCAGCAGCCAAGATGTGAGGGGGGACAGGGGGCTCTACGAGCAGTACTTC.